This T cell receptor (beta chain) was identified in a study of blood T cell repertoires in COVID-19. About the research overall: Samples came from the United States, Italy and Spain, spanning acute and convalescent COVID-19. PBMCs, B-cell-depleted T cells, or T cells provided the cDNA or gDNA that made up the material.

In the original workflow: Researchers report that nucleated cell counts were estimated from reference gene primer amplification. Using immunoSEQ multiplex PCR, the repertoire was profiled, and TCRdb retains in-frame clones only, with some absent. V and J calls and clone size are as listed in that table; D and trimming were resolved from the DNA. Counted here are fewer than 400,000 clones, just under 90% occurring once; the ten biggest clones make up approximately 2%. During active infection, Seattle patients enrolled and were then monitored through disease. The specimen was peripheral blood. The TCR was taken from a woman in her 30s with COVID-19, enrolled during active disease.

This chain's CDR3 is CASSQTDRAYGYTF. The CDR3 nucleotides read TGCGCCAGCAGCCAGACTGACAGAGCCTATGGCTACACCTTC. V usage is TRBV4-1 and J usage is TRBJ1-2, with D possibly being TRBD1 (5 bases). The CDR3 spans 14 residues. CDR1 MGHRA and CDR2 YSYEKL come from the germline V gene. Trimming removed 3 bases from V and 4 bases from J, with 12 bases in between.